The T cell receptor (beta chain) described here comes from a study of cytomegalovirus exposure and HLA in healthy donors. General study points: After further analysis at a later stage, around 17,000 TCR beta sequences were associated with HLA alleles at 0.05 false discovery rate.

Note on this clone: The target antigen is unknown.

PCR amplification relied on 60 Vbeta primers (plus 13 Jbeta primers). Profiling relied on immunoSEQ multiplex PCR, and the TCRdb table lists in-frame clones only, not all of them. The data show about 100,000 clones, about 74% seen once. CDR1 and CDR2 from the germline V gene are SGDLS and YYNGEE. The CDR3 spans 15 residues. V lost 0 bases and J lost 0, with 4 bases in between. Material: PBMCs. This receptor was taken from a woman aged 35 to 49 in good health and CMV-seropositive. The V call is TRBV9, the J call TRBJ1-6; D is unresolved. This chain's CDR3 is CASSVGSSYNSPLHF. The CDR3 DNA follows: TGTGCCAGCAGCGTAGGGAGCTCCTATAATTCACCCCTCCACTTT.